The present T cell receptor (beta chain) was sequenced within a study of T cell responses to AZD1222 COVID-19 vaccine. Libraries were prepared by immunoSEQ multiplex PCR; TCRdb keeps only in-frame clonotypes and omits some of them. This table has roughly 180,000 clones, 85% to 90% appearing once. Study outcomes and limitations: Spike was spanned by vaccine-associated CD4 TCRs, which were dominant at 160-218 and 743-854. Elevations in Spike-specific TCR breadth and depth followed administration of two AZD1222 doses.

This CDR3 has 14 residues. CDR1 is SEHNR, CDR2 FQNEAQ, per germline (reference sequence). J gave up 7 bases and V 6 bases, and 5 bases lay outside the gene matches. As for this clone: As yet, its antigen is unknown.

The origin of this receptor is an adult in good health. The sample was peripheral blood, taken on day 0 of AZD1222 vaccination. The V call is TRBV7-9, the J call TRBJ2-1; 11 nucleotides agree with TRBD1. This chain's CDR3 is CASRQDRGRNEQFF. The CDR3 DNA is TGTGCCAGCAGGCAGGACAGGGGGCGGAATGAGCAGTTCTTC.